The 18 T cell receptor beta chains presented below share a single source sample, sequenced in a study of shared clonotypes between healthy human individuals. Only in-frame clones appear in the TCRdb table, and some are missing; sequencing was by immunoSEQ multiplex PCR. The table shows roughly 490,000 clones, with 70% to 80% occurring only once. Source material: PBMCs. These receptor sequences come from a woman aged 40 to 49 in good health. Some clones in this sample may be carry-over from other donors' samples.

The chain joins TRBV19 to TRBJ2-7; D is perhaps TRBD2 (6 bases). CDR3 length equals 16 residues. Trimming shortened V by 1 base and J by 0 bases, and 13 bases separated the two germline ends. Germline CDR1 LNHDA, CDR2 SQIVND (reference sequence). CDR3 residues: CASSIVAGRPSYEQYF. The CDR3 nucleotides read TGTGCCAGTAGTATAGTCGCGGGACGGCCCTCCTACGAGCAGTACTTC.

The V gene is TRBV19, the J gene TRBJ1-1; no clear D gene. Germline loops: CDR1 LNHDA, CDR2 SQIVND (reference sequence). V lost 7 bases to trimming and J lost 0 bases, with 15 bases between them. This CDR3 has 15 residues. The CDR3 nucleotides are TGTGCCAGTACGAGCAAGACAAGGTTGAACACTGAAGCTTTCTTT. It codes for CASTSKTRLNTEAFF. Together with reference TRBV19 and TRBJ1-1, the CDR3 gives the full variable domain: DGGITQSPKYLFRKEGQNVTLSCEQNLNHDAMYWYRQDPGQGLRLIYYSQIVNDFQKGDIAEGYSVSREKKESFPLTVTSAQKNPTAFYLCASTSKTRLNTEAFFGQGTRLTVV.

The chain employs TRBV6-1 and TRBJ1-1; 7 positions match TRBD1. Germline V CDR1 and CDR2: MNHNS, SASEGT. V lost 1 base to trimming and J lost 4 bases; unmatched junction nucleotides: 6. The CDR3 runs to 15 residues. The CDR3 here is CASSEVGRGSTEAFF. DNA of the CDR3: TGTGCCAGCAGTGAAGTGGGCAGGGGGTCCACTGAAGCTTTCTTT.

The chain couples TRBV7-2 to TRBJ2-1; 8 positions agree with TRBD2. The CDR3 spans 15 residues. Trimming took 1 base from V and 2 from J; bases not matched to a gene: 1. The germline gives CDR1 SGHTA, CDR2 FQGNSA. CDR3 region: CASSLGTSPYNEQFF. In DNA, the CDR3 is TGTGCCAGCAGCTTAGGGACTAGCCCCTACAATGAGCAGTTCTTC.

This rearrangement joins TRBV18 to TRBJ1-1; D unresolved. V was shortened by 4 bases and J by 2 bases, with 11 bases between the two germline ends. CDR3 length: 14 amino acids. Germline CDR1 KGHSH, CDR2 LQKENI. The CDR3 region is CASSRSTSNTEAFF. DNA for the CDR3: TGTGCCAGCTCACGCTCTACATCAAACACTGAAGCTTTCTTT.

A remark on this clone: A far bigger clonotype differs at one base, so this is likely a read error. J is TRBJ2-2 and V is TRBV6-1; TRBD2 agrees at 7 bases. Germline V gene sequence: CDR1 MNHNS, CDR2 SASEGT. V dropped 6 bases and J dropped 1; count of bases not matched to a gene: 5. This CDR3 is built from 15 residues. Written as DNA, the CDR3 is TGTGCCAGCAGCGCGGGGGTGGAGAACACCGGGGAGCTGTTTTTT. Translation: CASSAGVENTGELFF.

The chain carries TRBV5-1 and TRBJ2-1, with TRBD2 matching 7 bases. V shed 0 bases, J shed 0 bases, and the junction held 3 bases outside the gene matches. The germline V gene has CDR1 SGHRS and CDR2 YFSETQ. The CDR3 spans 16 residues. In DNA form, the CDR3 reads TGCGCCAGCAGCTTGGTCGGGGGGAGCTCCTACAATGAGCAGTTCTTC. Protein sequence: CASSLVGGSSYNEQFF.

This clone appeared a few times. The chain is built from TRBV28 and TRBJ1-1; D might be TRBD1 (6 bases). V dropped 6 bases and J dropped 9 bases, with 17 bases sitting between them. This CDR3 has 13 amino acids. Per germline, CDR1 MDHEN and CDR2 SYDVKM. This CDR3 is CASSQRQAGKAFF. The CDR3 bases are TGTGCCAGCAGCCAGCGACAGGCGGGAAAAGCTTTCTTT.

V and J are TRBV19 and TRBJ1-2, with TRBD1 identical over 7 bases. CDR1 and CDR2 from the germline V gene are LNHDA and SQIVND (reference sequence). This CDR3 region has 14 residues. Trimming cost V 4 bases and J 0 bases; bases outside gene matches: 2. This CDR3 reads CASSRQGANYGYTF. DNA of the CDR3: TGTGCCAGTAGTAGACAGGGAGCTAACTATGGCTACACCTTC.

The chain couples TRBV7-3 to TRBJ2-2, with D possibly being TRBD1 or TRBD2 (6 bases each). Trimming took 2 bases from V and 5 from J, leaving 12 bases between them. The CDR3 runs 15 residues. Germline V CDR1 and CDR2: SGHTA, FQGTGA. The CDR3 DNA reads TGTGCCAGCAGCTTATGGGGGGCTGGAACCGGGGAGCTGTTTTTT. Translation gives CASSLWGAGTGELFF.

The chain is built from TRBV4-1 and TRBJ2-3, with 7 bases aligning to TRBD2. The CDR3 spans 15 residues. J gave up 2 bases and V 3 bases, and 5 bases lay outside the gene matches. CDR1 and CDR2 (germline): MGHRA, YSYEKL. CDR3 amino acids: CASSHHRDYTDTQYF. The CDR3 nucleotides read TGCGCCAGCAGCCACCACCGGGACTACACAGATACGCAGTATTTT.

This clone showed up just a few times. The chain joins TRBV10-2 to TRBJ1-1; 9 bases match TRBD1. Trimming at V came to 6 bases and at J to 8 bases, leaving 7 bases not matched to a gene. The germline V gene encodes CDR1 WSHSY and CDR2 SAAADI. The CDR3 covers 13 residues. The CDR3 protein is CASSRDRVEEAFF. CDR3 coding DNA: TGCGCCAGCAGCCGGGACAGGGTGGAGGAAGCTTTCTTT.

This clone was counted a few times. The chain couples TRBV7-9 to TRBJ2-7; 7 bases line up with TRBD2. The CDR3 is 15 residues long. Per the germline V gene, CDR1 is SEHNR and CDR2 is FQNEAQ (reference sequence). V was clipped by 4 bases and J by 3 bases; unmatched bases: 9. DNA for the CDR3: TGTGCCAGCAGCTCACCGAAGGGAGGGGACTACGAGCAGTACTTC. It translates to CASSSPKGGDYEQYF.

Only a few counts were recorded for this clone. V usage is TRBV11-2 and J usage is TRBJ1-2; TRBD1 might be the D (6 bases). From germline, CDR1 is SGHAT and CDR2 FQNNGV. Trimming removed 3 bases at V and 2 bases at J, with 13 bases between. This CDR3 is built from 15 residues. The CDR3, as DNA: TGTGCCAGCAGCTTGGACACAGGGTACAACTATGGCTACACCTTC. It yields the protein CASSLDTGYNYGYTF.

V usage is TRBV28 and J usage is TRBJ2-1, with D possibly TRBD1 on 6 matching bases. There are 14 residues in the CDR3. The ends were cut back, 6 bases at V and 8 bases at J, with 17 bases in the middle. The germline V gene has CDR1 MDHEN and CDR2 SYDVKM. The CDR3, as DNA: TGTGCCAGCAGGGGTTCAGGGGAGCGCGATGAGCAGTTCTTC. Translated, it gives CASRGSGERDEQFF.

V gene TRBV6-1 combines with J gene TRBJ1-2; tentative D call: TRBD1 (5 bases). Per germline, CDR1 MNHNS and CDR2 SASEGT. Trimming shortened V by 0 bases and J by 4 bases, and 12 bases separated the two germline ends. The CDR3 length is 15 residues. CDR3 amino acids: CASSEAGGLGYGYTF. DNA for the CDR3: TGTGCCAGCAGTGAAGCGGGGGGGTTGGGCTATGGCTACACCTTC.

J is TRBJ2-1 and V is TRBV21-1. TRBV21-1 is an annotated pseudogene. The CDR3 loop spans 15 amino acids. CDR3 nucleotide sequence: TGTGCCAGCTGGCTCAGACTCGGGCTTTACAATGAGCAGTTCTTC. Protein: CASWLRLGLYNEQFF.

This clone was picked up many times. The same CDR3 arises from other DNA sequences in this sample as well. The chain combines TRBV5-1 with TRBJ1-2; D call uncertain. The length of the CDR3 is 13 residues. Per germline, CDR1 SGHRS and CDR2 YFSETQ. V was clipped by 2 bases and J by 6 bases, with 11 bases between them. As DNA, the CDR3 is TGCGCCAGCAGCTTAACGGCCGTTCATGGCTACACCTTC. Translation gives CASSLTAVHGYTF.